This T cell receptor beta chain was sequenced in a study of monozygotic twins with inflammatory bowel disease. The authors made each sample's cDNA in eight separate reactions. For each CDR3 protein, TCRdb gives one entry from its re-call of the 5' RACE reads, without DNA. The sample table includes nearly 450,000 distinct CDR3 sequences. Study-wide findings and caveats: The analysis yielded no support for one strong signal or clonotype associated with IBD.

In the case of this clonotype: Its antigen is currently unknown.

The CDR3 is 15 amino acids. The germline V gene encodes CDR1 MNHNS and CDR2 SASEGT. The TCR originated in a human donor with ulcerative colitis or Crohn's disease, or a healthy co-twin of an affected twin (not recorded which). The rearrangement uses TRBV6-1 and TRBJ2-2; checking the TCRdb D call of TRBD1 is not possible without DNA. The sample was blood. The CDR3 reads CASSTGQGGTGELFF.